Listed below are T cell receptor beta chains from one sample, sequenced in a study of CD8+ T cells in alopecia areata. TCRdb's copy holds only in-frame clones and misses some; the assay was immunoSEQ multiplex PCR. In the table there are 120,000 or so clones, roughly two thirds of which are singletons. Sequencing used CD4+ T cells sorted from blood. The receptors stem from a human donor in good health. The CDR3 runs from the conserved cysteine through the conserved F or W. D genes are given only for firm matches. Size values are once, few and many counts, or a class for expanded clones, and some rows have none.

abundance: -; d_gene: -; j_gene: TRBJ2-1; v_gene: TRBV15; CDR3nt: TGTGCCACCAGCAGAGATCTGCTTAGTGAGCAGTTCTTC; CDR3aa: CATSRDLLSEQFF
abundance: -; d_gene: TRBD1; j_gene: TRBJ2-2; v_gene: TRBV2; CDR3nt: TGTGCCAGCAGACTACGAGGGACAGAGGTCGGGGAGCTGTTTTTT; CDR3aa: CASRLRGTEVGELFF
abundance: -; d_gene: TRBD2; j_gene: TRBJ2-2; v_gene: TRBV29-1; CDR3nt: TGCAGCGTTGCCCCGGGACTAGCCAACACCGGGGAGCTGTTTTTT; CDR3aa: CSVAPGLANTGELFF
abundance: -; d_gene: TRBD1; j_gene: TRBJ1-6; v_gene: TRBV30; CDR3nt: TGTGCCTGGAGTGACACTCGACAGGGGCTCCACTTT; CDR3aa: CAWSDTRQGLHF
abundance: many; d_gene: TRBD2; j_gene: TRBJ2-5; v_gene: TRBV7-2; CDR3nt: TGTGCCAGCAGCCGCGGGGGGGGGATGGAGACCCAGTACTTC; CDR3aa: CASSRGGGMETQYF
abundance: -; d_gene: -; j_gene: TRBJ2-4; v_gene: TRBV7-9; CDR3nt: TGTGCCAGCAGCTTATTGCCGGTCATTCTAGCCAAAAACATTCAGTACTTC; CDR3aa: CASSLLPVILAKNIQYF
abundance: -; d_gene: TRBD2; j_gene: TRBJ2-3; v_gene: TRBV6-1; CDR3nt: TGTGCCAGCAATGAAGCGGGGCGGGACACAGATACGCAGTATTTT; CDR3aa: CASNEAGRDTDTQYF
abundance: -; d_gene: -; j_gene: TRBJ1-2; v_gene: TRBV29-1; CDR3nt: TGCAGCGTCACACGCCGGGAGGGCTATGGCTACACCTTC; CDR3aa: CSVTRREGYGYTF
abundance: few; d_gene: -; j_gene: TRBJ1-2; v_gene: TRBV29-1; CDR3nt: TGCAGCGTTGAGGGGTACACCTTC; CDR3aa: CSVEGYTF
abundance: -; d_gene: -; j_gene: TRBJ2-7; v_gene: TRBV4-2; CDR3nt: TGTGCCAGCAGCCGGAACAGCGGAAGCTACGAGCAGTACTTC; CDR3aa: CASSRNSGSYEQYF
abundance: -; d_gene: TRBD1; j_gene: TRBJ1-1; v_gene: TRBV5-6; CDR3nt: TGTGCCAGCAGCCCACTGGACAGGGCATTGAACACTGAAGCTTTCTTT; CDR3aa: CASSPLDRALNTEAFF
abundance: -; d_gene: -; j_gene: TRBJ1-2; v_gene: TRBV2; CDR3nt: TGTGCCAGCAGTGAGCAAAGGACGGCAAACTATGGCTACACCTTC; CDR3aa: CASSEQRTANYGYTF
abundance: -; d_gene: TRBD1; j_gene: TRBJ2-1; v_gene: TRBV9; CDR3nt: TGTGCCAGCAGCCCCGGGACAGGGGTCAATGAGCAGTTCTTC; CDR3aa: CASSPGTGVNEQFF
abundance: -; d_gene: TRBD1; j_gene: TRBJ2-4; v_gene: TRBV7-9; CDR3nt: TGTGCCAGCAGCCTAAATTTGGACAGGGGAAAAAACATTCAGTACTTC; CDR3aa: CASSLNLDRGKNIQYF
abundance: -; d_gene: -; j_gene: TRBJ2-3; v_gene: TRBV4-1; CDR3nt: TGCGCCAGCAGCCTTAGGACTCCTCCGTCCCCAGATACGCAGTATTTT; CDR3aa: CASSLRTPPSPDTQYF
abundance: -; d_gene: -; j_gene: TRBJ2-2; v_gene: TRBV7-9; CDR3nt: TGTGCCAGCAGCTATGGGGTCACCGGGGAGCTGTTTTTT; CDR3aa: CASSYGVTGELFF
abundance: -; d_gene: TRBD2; j_gene: TRBJ2-5; v_gene: TRBV15; CDR3nt: TGTGCCACCAGCAGAGATCGGGGGGGTCAAGAGACCCAGTACTTC; CDR3aa: CATSRDRGGQETQYF
abundance: once; d_gene: TRBD1; j_gene: TRBJ1-2; v_gene: TRBV6-6; CDR3nt: TGTGCCAGCATTACCGGACAGGGGTACGGCTACACCTTC; CDR3aa: CASITGQGYGYTF
abundance: -; d_gene: TRBD1; j_gene: TRBJ1-1; v_gene: TRBV29-1; CDR3nt: TGCAGCGTCCCCTCCACAGGGGTAGCCGAAGCTTTCTTT; CDR3aa: CSVPSTGVAEAFF
abundance: -; d_gene: -; j_gene: TRBJ1-1; v_gene: TRBV5-1; CDR3nt: TGCGCCAGCAGCCCTCCTTGGGCAGAGGGCACTGAAGCTTTCTTT; CDR3aa: CASSPPWAEGTEAFF
abundance: -; d_gene: TRBD1; j_gene: TRBJ1-2; v_gene: TRBV2; CDR3nt: TGTGCCAGCAGAGGACAGGGGTTGGATGGCTACACCTTC; CDR3aa: CASRGQGLDGYTF
abundance: few; d_gene: TRBD1; j_gene: TRBJ2-5; v_gene: TRBV29-1; CDR3nt: TGCAGCGTTGCAAGGGGGCGAGAGACCCAGTACTTC; CDR3aa: CSVARGRETQYF
abundance: -; d_gene: -; j_gene: TRBJ2-5; v_gene: TRBV10-3; CDR3nt: TGTGCCATCAGTGTGGGACTAACAGGGGAAGAGACCCAGTACTTC; CDR3aa: CAISVGLTGEETQYF
abundance: -; d_gene: TRBD1; j_gene: TRBJ2-3; v_gene: TRBV29-1; CDR3nt: TGCAGCGTTTTGGGACAGACGACAGATACGCAGTATTTT; CDR3aa: CSVLGQTTDTQYF